The TCR beta chain under discussion was sequenced for a study of T cell repertoires in cytomegalovirus infection. Turning to the study itself: It was the public TCR beta signatures that indicated both CMV infection and matching HLA type.

General study findings and limits: CMV-specific TCR beta clonotypes restricted by HLA-C were the ones dominating the ex vivo response.

TCRdb reprocessed the reads via MiXCR and lists one record per CDR3 protein. The profile shows more than 250,000 distinct CDR3 sequences, roughly 25% of them singletons. This clonotype has a count of ten or more. The antigen is not known. This sequence originates from a human donor in good health (CMV status not recorded). Some clones in this sample may be carry-over from other donors' samples. Sequenced material: cultured PBMCs, taken from culture after CMV antigen stimulation.

The CDR3 DNA is TGTGCCAGCAGTTACTCCAATGAGCAGTTCTTC. Translated: CASSYSNEQFF. The chain carries TRBV7-2 and TRBJ2-1; the D is unclear. Germline CDR1 SGHTA, CDR2 FQGNSA. With 6 bases removed from V and 6 bases from J, the gap between germline ends came to 6 bases. CDR3 length equals 11 residues.